Reported below is one T cell receptor (beta chain). The CDR3 runs to 12 residues. Looked up from germline, CDR1 is KGHSH and CDR2 is LQKENI. The ends were cut back, 6 bases at V and 6 bases at J, with 11 bases in the middle. These data originate in a study of blood T cell repertoires in COVID-19. About the research overall: Samples representing acute and convalescent COVID-19 were sourced from the United States, Italy and Spain.

Sequencing used immunoSEQ multiplex PCR; TCRdb keeps in-frame clones, though not all of them. The sample carries roughly 68,000 clones, more than 80% recorded once. V and J are TRBV18 and TRBJ1-2; a weak D match, TRBD1 (5 bases). The material sequenced was peripheral blood. The clonotype was recovered from a woman aged 80 or older with active COVID-19. The CDR3 sequence is CASSPTVDGYTF. The DNA for the CDR3 is TGTGCCAGCTCGCCGACAGTGGATGGCTACACCTTC. The full variable domain, its missing parts supplied by reference TRBV18 and TRBJ1-2, is NAGVMQNPRHLVRRRGQEARLRCSPMKGHSHVYWYRQLPEEGLKFMVYLQKENIIDESGMPKERFSAEFPKEGPSILRIQQVVRGDSAAYFCASSPTVDGYTFGSGTRLTVV.